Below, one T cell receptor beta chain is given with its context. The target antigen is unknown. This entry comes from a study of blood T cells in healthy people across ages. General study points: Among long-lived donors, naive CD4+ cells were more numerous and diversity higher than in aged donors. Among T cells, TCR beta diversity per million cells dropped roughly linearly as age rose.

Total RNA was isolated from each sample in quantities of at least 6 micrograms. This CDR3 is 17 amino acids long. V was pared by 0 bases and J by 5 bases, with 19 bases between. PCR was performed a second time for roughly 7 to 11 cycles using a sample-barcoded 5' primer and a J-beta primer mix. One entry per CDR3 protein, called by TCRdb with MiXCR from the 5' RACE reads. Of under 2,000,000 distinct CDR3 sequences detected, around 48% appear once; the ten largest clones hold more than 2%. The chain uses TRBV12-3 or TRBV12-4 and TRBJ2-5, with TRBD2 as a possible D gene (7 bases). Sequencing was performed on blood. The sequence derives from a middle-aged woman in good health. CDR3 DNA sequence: TGTGCCAGCAGTTTAGCCTGGAGGGGTAAGGGGGGGGAGACCCAGTACTTC. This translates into CASSLAWRGKGGETQYF.